This TCR beta chain was retrieved from a study of T cells in Graves' hyperthyroidism and ophthalmopathy. This clonotype showed up many times. Researchers took RNA transcripts and amplified the TCR beta CDR3 regions from them. A first-round RT-PCR of the TCR CDR3 used the HTBI primer set. TCRdb used MiXCR to reprocess the multiplex PCR reads, holding one entry per CDR3 protein. The sample includes over 700,000 distinct CDR3 sequences, roughly 40% of them seen just once. Those with hyperthyroidism were 18 to 65 years old, newly diagnosed, and ill for under 2 months. In making diagnoses, clinical symptoms, serum thyroxine and TRAb, thyroid ultrasound and orbital computed tomography were all used. Material for sequencing was blood. The clonotype comes from a man younger than 30 with Graves' hyperthyroidism.

In DNA, the CDR3 is TGTGCCACCCGGGACCGGGGAAGGGAGACCCAGTACTTC. This encodes CATRDRGRETQYF. The chain uses TRBV24-1 and TRBJ2-5; either TRBD1 or TRBD2 may fit D (5 bases each). Trimming took off 9 bases at V and 5 bases at J, with 15 bases between the two ends. Germline values: CDR1 KGHDR, CDR2 SFDVKD. The CDR3 has 13 residues.